This is a list of T cell receptor beta chains from one sample in a study of blood T cell repertoires in COVID-19. The repertoire was sequenced with immunoSEQ multiplex PCR; TCRdb's copy has only in-frame clones and lacks some. Of about 220,000 clones listed, roughly 80% are singletons. Sequenced: peripheral blood. Every receptor here comes from a human donor in a cohort sampled during active COVID-19. Both conserved end residues are trimmed from each CDR3. D genes are given only for firm matches. Rows may omit the clone size; those that give it use once, few, many or a size class.

V gene,clone size,D gene,CDR3 protein
TRBV18,.,.,ASSQYNSPLH
TRBV11-2,.,.,ASSLDGSPGGLYEQY
TRBV11-3,.,.,ASSPGDSGTQY
TRBV4-2,.,TRBD2,ASSQDPGGTSSYEQY
TRBV24-1,.,.,ATSDPPSGQETQY
TRBV27,.,.,ASSPSTGGIIYEQY
TRBV4-1,.,.,ASSQDMASVIYEQY
TRBV11-1,.,.,ASRRQVSGANVLT
TRBV7-2,.,TRBD1,ASSLGQGASYGYT
TRBV5-1,.,TRBD2,ASSWGGGSDNEQF
TRBV7-3,.,TRBD2,ASSAGLAANTDTQY
TRBV7-6,.,TRBD2,ASSLETSLTYEQY
TRBV19,.,.,ASSMGSLSGANVLT
TRBV7-9,.,.,ASSFAAGANVLT
TRBV3-1/TRBV3-2,.,TRBD2,ASSPLGLARTSYEQY
TRBV6-6,.,TRBD1,ASSYGTDSHEQY
TRBV6-2/TRBV6-3,.,.,ASSYSKTTGYGYT
TRBV2,.,TRBD2,ASSDTGLAGSYEQY
TRBV28,.,.,ASSPAGNQPQH
TRBV7-3,.,TRBD1,ASSLTHRGSGEKLF
TRBV29-1,.,.,SAREADNSPLH
TRBV7-2,.,.,ASSLGGAGVQPQH
TRBV10-2,.,TRBD2,ASRPGPSGTGELF
TRBV7-2,.,TRBD2,ASSPQGLAAFPQF
TRBV25-1,once,.,ASCRGAQADTQY
TRBV28,.,.,ASSSDQPQH
TRBV2,.,.,ASRFRRRSTDTQY
TRBV28,few,.,ASSLIGGNYGYT
TRBV4-3,.,.,ASSQGATGKTEAF
TRBV28,.,TRBD2,ASSFGTSGRGEQY
TRBV28,.,.,ASRRELGSNQPQH
TRBV6-6,.,.,ASSTGPPYAGNTIY
TRBV7-2,.,TRBD1,ASSLAWGTANTGELF
TRBV19,once,.,ASSYPRDNTEAF
TRBV11-2,once,TRBD2,ASSLRGRGGETQY
TRBV27,few,.,ASSLNAASSYEQY
TRBV10-3,.,.,AISETLRGYT
TRBV19,many,.,ASSMDGSTYNEQF
TRBV6-6,.,TRBD1,ASSRPGQPNEKLF
TRBV4-3,.,.,ASSQTTANYGYT
TRBV4-2,.,.,ASSQDEARRGDIQY
TRBV27,.,TRBD2,ASSLAGTSGSYEQY
TRBV7-2,once,.,ASSSLRSSYNEQF
TRBV24-1,.,TRBD2,ATSDLAGSYNEQF
TRBV10-3,once,TRBD1,AIRSNLGTGGDTQY
TRBV29-1,.,TRBD1,SVRDRGMVAF
TRBV9,.,.,ASSVGGGTNEAF
TRBV30,once,TRBD1,AWRPGGYRDTEAF
TRBV6-5,.,TRBD1,ASRSFDRGDYGYT
TRBV15,once,.,ATSRRDEQF
TRBV6-4,.,.,ASSHRAGFEAF
TRBV3-1/TRBV3-2,.,.,ASSRSPPGTGADTQY
TRBV19,.,.,ASSISRNTEAF
TRBV7-2,.,.,ASSLGHGRPGEKLF
TRBV24-1,.,TRBD1,ATSDSTGGLFGYT
TRBV27,.,.,ASTLLGAYNSPLH
TRBV19,.,TRBD2,ASSIDHTSGTRHNEQF